This T cell receptor (beta chain) is drawn from a study of blood T cell repertoires in COVID-19. Study in general: The analysed material was cDNA or gDNA that came from T cells, B-cell-depleted T cells, or PBMCs.

This CDR3 has 16 residues. V was shortened by 1 base and J by 2 bases, with 9 bases between the two germline ends. CDR1 and CDR2 from the germline V gene are MGHDK and SYGVNS. The protocol was immunoSEQ multiplex PCR, while the TCRdb copy is restricted to in-frame clones and leaves out a portion. The sample includes tens of thousands of clones, more than 85% of them seen just once. The sequenced sample was peripheral blood. The chain uses TRBV25-1 and TRBJ2-6; D ambiguous. The clonotype comes from a woman older than 75 with acute or convalescent COVID-19. In DNA form, the CDR3 reads TGTGCCAGCAGTGAATCATGGGCTACTGGGGCCAACGTCCTGACTTTC. Translated: CASSESWATGANVLTF. The variable domain in full, with the rest retrieved from reference TRBV25-1 and TRBJ2-6, is EADIYQTPRYLVIGTGKKITLECSQTMGHDKMYWYQQDPGMELHLIHYSYGVNSTEKGDLSSESTVSRIRTEHFPLTLESARPSHTSQYLCASSESWATGANVLTFGAGSRLTVL.